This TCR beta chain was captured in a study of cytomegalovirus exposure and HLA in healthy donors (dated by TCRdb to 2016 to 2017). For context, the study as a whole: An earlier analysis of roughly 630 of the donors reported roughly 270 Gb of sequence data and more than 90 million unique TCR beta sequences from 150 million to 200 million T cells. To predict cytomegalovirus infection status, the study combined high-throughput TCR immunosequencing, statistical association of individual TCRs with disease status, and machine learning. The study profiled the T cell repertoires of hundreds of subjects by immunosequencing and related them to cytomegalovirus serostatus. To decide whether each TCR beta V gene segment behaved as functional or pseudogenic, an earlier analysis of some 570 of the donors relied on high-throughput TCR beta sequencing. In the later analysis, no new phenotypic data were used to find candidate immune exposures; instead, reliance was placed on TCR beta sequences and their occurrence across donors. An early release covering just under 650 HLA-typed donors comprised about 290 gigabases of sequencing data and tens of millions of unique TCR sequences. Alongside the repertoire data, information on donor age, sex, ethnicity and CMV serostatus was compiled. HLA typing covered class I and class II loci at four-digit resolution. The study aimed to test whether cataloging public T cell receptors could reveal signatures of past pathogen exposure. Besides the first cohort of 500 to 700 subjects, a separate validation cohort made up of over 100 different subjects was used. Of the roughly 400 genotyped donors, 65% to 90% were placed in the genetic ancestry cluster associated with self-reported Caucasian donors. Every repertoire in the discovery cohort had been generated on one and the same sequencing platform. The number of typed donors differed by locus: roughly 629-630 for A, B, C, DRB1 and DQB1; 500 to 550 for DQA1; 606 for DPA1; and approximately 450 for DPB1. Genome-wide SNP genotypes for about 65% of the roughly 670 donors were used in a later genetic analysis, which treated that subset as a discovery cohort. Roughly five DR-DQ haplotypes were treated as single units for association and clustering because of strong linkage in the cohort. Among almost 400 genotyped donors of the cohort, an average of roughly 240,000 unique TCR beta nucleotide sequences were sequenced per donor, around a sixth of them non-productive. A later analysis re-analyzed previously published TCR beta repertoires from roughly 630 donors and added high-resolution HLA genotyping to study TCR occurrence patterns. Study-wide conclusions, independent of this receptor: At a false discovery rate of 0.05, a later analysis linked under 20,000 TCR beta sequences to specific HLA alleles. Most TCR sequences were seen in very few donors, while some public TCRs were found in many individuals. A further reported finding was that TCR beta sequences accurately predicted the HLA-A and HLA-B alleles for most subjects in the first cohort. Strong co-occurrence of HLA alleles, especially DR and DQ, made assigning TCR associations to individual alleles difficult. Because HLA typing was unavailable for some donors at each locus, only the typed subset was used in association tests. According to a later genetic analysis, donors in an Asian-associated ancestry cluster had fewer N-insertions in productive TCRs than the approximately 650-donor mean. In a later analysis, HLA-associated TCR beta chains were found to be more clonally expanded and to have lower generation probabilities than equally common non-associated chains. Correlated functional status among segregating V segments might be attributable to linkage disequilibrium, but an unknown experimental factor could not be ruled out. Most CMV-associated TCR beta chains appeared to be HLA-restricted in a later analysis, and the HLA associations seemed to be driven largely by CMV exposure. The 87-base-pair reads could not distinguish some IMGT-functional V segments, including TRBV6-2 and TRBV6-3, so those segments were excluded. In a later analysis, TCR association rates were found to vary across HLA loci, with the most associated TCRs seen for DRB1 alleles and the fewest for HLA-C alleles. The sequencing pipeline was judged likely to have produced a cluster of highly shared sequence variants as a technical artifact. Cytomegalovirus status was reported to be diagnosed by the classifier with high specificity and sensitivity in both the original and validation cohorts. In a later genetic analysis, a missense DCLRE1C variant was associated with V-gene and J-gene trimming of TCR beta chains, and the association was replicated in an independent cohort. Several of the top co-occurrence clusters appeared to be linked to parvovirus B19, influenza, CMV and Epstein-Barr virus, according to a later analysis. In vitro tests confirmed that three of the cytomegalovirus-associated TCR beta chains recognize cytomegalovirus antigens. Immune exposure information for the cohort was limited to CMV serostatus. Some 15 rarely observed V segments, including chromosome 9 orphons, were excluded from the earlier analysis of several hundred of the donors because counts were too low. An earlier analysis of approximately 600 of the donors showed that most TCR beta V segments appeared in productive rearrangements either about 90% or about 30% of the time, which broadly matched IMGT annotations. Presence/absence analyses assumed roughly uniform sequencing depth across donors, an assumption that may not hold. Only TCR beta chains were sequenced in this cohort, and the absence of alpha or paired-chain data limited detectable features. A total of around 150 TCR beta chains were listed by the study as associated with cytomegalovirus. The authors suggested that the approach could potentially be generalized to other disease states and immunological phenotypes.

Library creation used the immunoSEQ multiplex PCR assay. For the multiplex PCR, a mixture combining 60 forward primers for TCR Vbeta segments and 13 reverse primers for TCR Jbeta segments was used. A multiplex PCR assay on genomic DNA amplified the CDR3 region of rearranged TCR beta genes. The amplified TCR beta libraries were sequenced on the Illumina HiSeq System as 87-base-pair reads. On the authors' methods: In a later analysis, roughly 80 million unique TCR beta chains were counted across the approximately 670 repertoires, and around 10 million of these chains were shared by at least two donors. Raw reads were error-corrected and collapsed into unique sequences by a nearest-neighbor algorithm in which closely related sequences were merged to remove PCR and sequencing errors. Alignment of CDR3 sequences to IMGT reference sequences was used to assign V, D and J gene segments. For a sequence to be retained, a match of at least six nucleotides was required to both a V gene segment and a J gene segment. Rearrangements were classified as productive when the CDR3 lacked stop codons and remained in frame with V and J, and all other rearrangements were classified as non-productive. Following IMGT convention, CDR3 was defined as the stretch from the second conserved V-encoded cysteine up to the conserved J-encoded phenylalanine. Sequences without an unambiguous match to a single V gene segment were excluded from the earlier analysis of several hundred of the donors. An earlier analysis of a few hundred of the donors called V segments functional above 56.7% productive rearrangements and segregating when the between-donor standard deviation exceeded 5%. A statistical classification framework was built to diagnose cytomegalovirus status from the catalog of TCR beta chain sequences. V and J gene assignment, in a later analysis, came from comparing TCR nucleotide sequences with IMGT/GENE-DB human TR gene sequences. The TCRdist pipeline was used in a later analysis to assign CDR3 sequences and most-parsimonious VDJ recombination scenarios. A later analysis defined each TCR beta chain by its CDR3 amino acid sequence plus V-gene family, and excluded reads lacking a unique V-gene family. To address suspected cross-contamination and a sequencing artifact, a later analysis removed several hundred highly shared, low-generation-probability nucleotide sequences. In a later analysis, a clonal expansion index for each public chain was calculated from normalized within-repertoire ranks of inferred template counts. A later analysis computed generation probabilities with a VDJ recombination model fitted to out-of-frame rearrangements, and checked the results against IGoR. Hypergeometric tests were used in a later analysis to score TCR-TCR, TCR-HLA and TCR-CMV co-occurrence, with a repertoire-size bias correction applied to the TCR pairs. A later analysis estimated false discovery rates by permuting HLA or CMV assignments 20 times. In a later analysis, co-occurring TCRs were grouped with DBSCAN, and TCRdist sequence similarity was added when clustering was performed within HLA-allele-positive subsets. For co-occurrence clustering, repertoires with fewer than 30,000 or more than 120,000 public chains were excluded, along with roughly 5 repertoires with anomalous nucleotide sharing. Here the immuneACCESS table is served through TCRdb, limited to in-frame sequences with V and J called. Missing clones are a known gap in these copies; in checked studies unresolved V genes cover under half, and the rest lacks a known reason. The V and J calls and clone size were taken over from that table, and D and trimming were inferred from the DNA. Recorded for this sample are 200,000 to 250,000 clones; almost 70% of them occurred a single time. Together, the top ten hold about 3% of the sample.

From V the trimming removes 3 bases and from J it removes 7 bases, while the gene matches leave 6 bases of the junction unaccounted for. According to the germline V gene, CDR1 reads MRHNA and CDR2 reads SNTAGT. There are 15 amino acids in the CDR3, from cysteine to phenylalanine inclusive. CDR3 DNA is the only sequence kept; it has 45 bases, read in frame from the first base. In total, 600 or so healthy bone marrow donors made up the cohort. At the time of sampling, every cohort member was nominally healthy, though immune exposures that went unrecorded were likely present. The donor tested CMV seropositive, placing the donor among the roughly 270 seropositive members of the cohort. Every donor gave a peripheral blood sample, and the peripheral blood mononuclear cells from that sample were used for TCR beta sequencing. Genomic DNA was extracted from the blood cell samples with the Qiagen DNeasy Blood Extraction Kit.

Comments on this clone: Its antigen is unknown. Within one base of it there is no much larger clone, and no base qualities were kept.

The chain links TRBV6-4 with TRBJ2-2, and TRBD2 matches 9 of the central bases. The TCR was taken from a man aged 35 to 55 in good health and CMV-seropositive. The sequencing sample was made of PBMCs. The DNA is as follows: TGTGCCAGCAGTGAGGCGGGGGGGCCCGGCGGGGAGCTGTTTTTT. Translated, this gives CASSEAGGPGGELFF.